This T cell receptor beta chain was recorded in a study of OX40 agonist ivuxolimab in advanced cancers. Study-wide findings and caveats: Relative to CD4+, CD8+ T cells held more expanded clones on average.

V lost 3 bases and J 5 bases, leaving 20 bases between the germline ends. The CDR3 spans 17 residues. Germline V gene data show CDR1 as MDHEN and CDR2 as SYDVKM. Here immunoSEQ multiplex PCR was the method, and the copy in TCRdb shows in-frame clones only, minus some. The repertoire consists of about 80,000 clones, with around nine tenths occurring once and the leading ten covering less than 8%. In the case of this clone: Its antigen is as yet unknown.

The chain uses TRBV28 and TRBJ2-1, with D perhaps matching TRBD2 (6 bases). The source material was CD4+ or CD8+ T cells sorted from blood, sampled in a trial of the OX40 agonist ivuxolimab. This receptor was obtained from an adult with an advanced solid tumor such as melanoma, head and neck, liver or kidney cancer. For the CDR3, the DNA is TGTGCCAGCAGTTTGGTCGGTTCGAGCGGGCCGCACAATGAGCAGTTCTTC. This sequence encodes CASSLVGSSGPHNEQFF.